Below are 2 T cell receptor beta chains sequenced from a single sample in a study of CD8 T cells in ankylosing spondylitis. TCRdb ran MiXCR on the 5' RACE reads and lists one entry per CDR3 protein. The repertoire holds around 230,000 distinct CDR3 sequences, with roughly 8.6% as singletons. The sample consisted of blood, either unsorted or a sorted T cell fraction (not recorded which). All receptors come from a male donor with ankylosing spondylitis or in good health (not recorded which).

This clonotype showed up just once. One end of the junction is discordant with germline, which a read error may explain. V gene TRBV5-1 combines with J gene TRBJ2-7, with D possibly TRBD1 on 6 matching bases. CDR1 is SGHRS and CDR2 is YFSETQ in the germline V gene. The CDR3 totals 12 residues. The CDR3 sequence: CASSLSTGERYF. The CDR3 bases are TGCGCCAGCAGCCTTTCGACAGGCGAGCGGTACTTC.

This clonotype was counted between two and nine times. This chain uses TRBV12-3 or TRBV12-4 with TRBJ2-5; possibly TRBD1 for D (5 bases). The V end was cut by 2 bases, the J end by 5 bases, with 18 bases between. The CDR3 extends over 16 amino acids. The CDR3 is CASSLISARAGETQYF. Here the CDR3 DNA reads TGTGCCAGCAGTTTAATCTCCGCCAGGGCTGGGGAGACCCAGTACTTC.